This T cell receptor beta chain was recorded in a study of blood T cells in healthy people across ages. CDR1 SGHAT and CDR2 FQNNGV come from the germline V gene. This CDR3 comprises 15 residues. To note about this clonotype: One base away lies a much larger clone, so this may be a sequencing read error.

Then a second PCR, running roughly 7 to 11 cycles, was carried out with a sample-barcoded 5' primer and a J-beta primer mix. TCRdb recomputed calls from the 5' RACE reads with MiXCR, one row per CDR3 protein. The sample has 500,000 to 700,000 distinct CDR3 sequences, approximately 30% seen once. Extracted total RNA amounted to at least 5.5 micrograms for each sample. The origin of this receptor is a woman of 80 years or more in good health. V and J are TRBV11-2 and TRBJ1-2, with TRBD1 as a possible D gene (5 bases). Input material: blood. The CDR3 is CASTRDPTTNHGYTF. The DNA of the CDR3 is TGTGCCAGCACCCGGGACCCGACTACTAACCATGGCTACACCTTC.